This T cell receptor beta chain was found in a study of blood T cell repertoires in COVID-19. About the study: T cells, B-cell-depleted T cells, or PBMCs provided the cDNA or gDNA that served as material.

The method was immunoSEQ multiplex PCR; TCRdb's version includes in-frame clones alone and lacks a portion of them. The sample contains around 100,000 clones, approximately 84% of which appear only once. Per the germline V gene, CDR1 is SGHTA and CDR2 is FQGNSA. This CDR3 comprises 15 residues. V lost 5 bases and J 5 bases, leaving 19 bases between the germline ends. The sequenced sample consisted of peripheral blood. This TCR was sampled from a human donor in a cohort sampled during active COVID-19. This chain uses TRBV7-2 with TRBJ2-7, with D possibly being TRBD1 (6 bases). This CDR3 reads CASSEIATGNHEQYF. The CDR3 nucleotides are TGTGCCAGCAGCGAGATTGCCACAGGGAACCACGAGCAGTACTTC. Based on the CDR3 plus reference TRBV7-2 and TRBJ2-7, the full variable domain is GAGVSQSPSNKVTEKGKDVELRCDPISGHTALYWYRQSLGQGLEFLIYFQGNSAPDKSGLPSDRFSAERTGGSVSTLTIQRTQQEDSAVYLCASSEIATGNHEQYFGPGTRLTVT.